The 20 T cell receptor beta chains given below trace back to one sample, sequenced in a study of blood T cell repertoires in COVID-19. Assay: immunoSEQ multiplex PCR; the TCRdb copy retains only in-frame clones and omits some. The profile shows roughly 130,000 clones, more than 75% of them singletons. Input material: peripheral blood. These receptors were taken from a man between 45 and 60 years old with active COVID-19.

This clone was recorded a few times. The chain uses TRBV27 and TRBJ1-6; 9 bases fit TRBD1. The CDR3 runs to 15 residues. V was pared by 2 bases and J by 9 bases, with 5 bases of the junction left unmatched. The germline V gene has CDR1 MNHEY and CDR2 SMNVEV (reference sequence). The CDR3 protein is CASSLVGQGLSPLHF. Here the CDR3 DNA reads TGTGCCAGCAGTTTAGTGGGACAGGGCCTTTCACCCCTCCACTTT.

This chain links TRBV6-5 with TRBJ1-1; perhaps TRBD1 as D (5 bases). The CDR3 is made up of 13 amino acids. V lost 4 bases and J 0 bases, leaving 6 bases between the germline ends. Germline V gene lookup returns CDR1 MNHEY and CDR2 SVGAGI. In nucleotides, the CDR3 is TGTGCCAGCAGTTCGACAGTGAACACTGAAGCTTTCTTT. This codes for CASSSTVNTEAFF.

The chain is built from TRBV7-2 and TRBJ2-1; 10 bases line up with TRBD1. CDR3 length: 17 amino acids. CDR1 and CDR2 (germline): SGHTA, FQGNSA. J gave up 4 bases and V 1 base, and 7 bases lay outside the gene matches. The CDR3 loop reads CASSLVSRTGGYNEQFF. The CDR3 region has the DNA TGTGCCAGCAGCTTAGTCTCTCGGACAGGGGGTTACAATGAGCAGTTCTTC.

V is TRBV28 and J is TRBJ1-1; perhaps TRBD1 as D (6 bases). This CDR3 is built from 14 residues. Per the germline V gene, CDR1 is MDHEN and CDR2 is SYDVKM. The ends were cut back, 5 bases at V and 1 base at J, with 11 bases in the middle. In DNA form, the CDR3 reads TGTGCCAGCAGTGTGACAGGCGGGAACACTGAAGCTTTCTTT. Its translation is CASSVTGGNTEAFF.

The rearrangement links TRBV4-2 to TRBJ2-3; 8 positions match TRBD1. The length of the CDR3 is 15 residues. V dropped 4 bases and J dropped 2; count of bases not matched to a gene: 5. Germline values: CDR1 LGHNA, CDR2 YNFKEQ. The chain's CDR3 is CASSPRTGTTDTQYF. Written as DNA, the CDR3 is TGTGCCAGCAGCCCCCGGACAGGGACCACAGATACGCAGTATTTT.

This rearrangement joins TRBV11-3 to TRBJ2-2; 10 bases line up with TRBD2. The V gene's germline CDR1 is SGHNT and CDR2 YENEEA. The CDR3 is 15 amino acids. V lost 5 bases to trimming and J lost 1 base; unmatched junction nucleotides: 1. The CDR3: CASSPSGGNTGELFF. CDR3 coding DNA: TGTGCCAGCAGCCCTAGCGGGGGGAACACCGGGGAGCTGTTTTTT.

This chain connects TRBV5-5 to TRBJ2-1; 9 bases are a match to TRBD2. The V and J ends lost 4 bases and 4 bases, in that order; junction bases with no gene match: 6. Germline V gene sequence: CDR1 SGHKS, CDR2 YYEKEE (reference sequence). The CDR3 has 15 amino acids. In DNA, the CDR3 is TGTGCCAGCAGCGGCCTAGCGGGACGTTACAATGAGCAGTTCTTC. This gives the protein CASSGLAGRYNEQFF. Using reference TRBV5-5 and TRBJ2-1 for the parts outside the CDR3, the full variable domain is DAGVTQSPTHLIKTRGQQVTLRCSPISGHKSVSWYQQVLGQGPQFIFQYYEKEERGRGNFPDRFSARQFPNYSSELNVNALLLGDSALYLCASSGLAGRYNEQFFGPGTRLTVL.

J is TRBJ2-3 and V is TRBV7-9; D is uncertain. Per germline, CDR1 SEHNR and CDR2 FQNEAQ (reference sequence). The CDR3 is 16 amino acids. V lost 4 bases to trimming and J lost 2 bases, with 16 bases between them. CDR3 sequence reads: CASSSETLGLTDTQYF. The CDR3 region has the DNA TGTGCCAGCAGCTCTGAGACGCTGGGCCTCACAGATACGCAGTATTTT.

J is TRBJ2-2 and V is TRBV6-5; 9 bases are shared with TRBD2. The CDR3 is made up of 14 amino acids. V gave up 7 bases and J gave up 2 bases; unmatched junction bases: 2. Germline V gives CDR1 MNHEY, CDR2 SVGAGI. The DNA of the CDR3 is TGTGCCAGCATAGCGGGGGTAAACACCGGGGAGCTGTTTTTT. It translates to CASIAGVNTGELFF.

The gene calls are TRBV19 and TRBJ1-4; 7 bases align to TRBD1. The CDR3 runs to 14 residues. V shed 6 bases, J shed 3 bases, and the junction held 4 bases outside the gene matches. Germline-derived CDR1 and CDR2 are LNHDA and SQIVND (reference sequence). In nucleotides, the CDR3 is TGTGCCAGTAGGGGACAGTCTGCTAATGAAAAACTGTTTTTT. Protein sequence: CASRGQSANEKLFF.

In DNA form, the CDR3 reads TGTGCCAGCAGATTACAGGGGTCTAAGGGCGAAAAACTGTTTTTT. This sequence encodes CASRLQGSKGEKLFF. The chain employs TRBV6-5 and TRBJ1-4; 7 nucleotides align to TRBD1. The V gene's germline CDR1 is MNHEY and CDR2 SVGAGI. With 6 bases clipped from V and 8 bases from J, the junction kept 12 bases outside the gene matches. CDR3 length: 15 amino acids.

The gene calls are TRBV2 and TRBJ2-1, with 12 bases that match TRBD1. Germline lookup yields CDR1 SNHLY and CDR2 FYNNEI. J gave up 8 bases and V 6 bases, and 8 bases lay outside the gene matches. CDR3 length equals 15 residues. The CDR3 DNA sequence: TGTGCCAGCAGAGGTCCCGGGACAGGGGGCTATGAGCAGTTCTTC. Translation: CASRGPGTGGYEQFF.

The chain recombines TRBV14 with TRBJ1-1, with D perhaps TRBD1 (5 bases). In germline, CDR1 is SGHDN, CDR2 FVKESK. V gave up 4 bases and J gave up 2 bases, with 8 bases separating them. The length of the CDR3 is 13 residues. The CDR3 loop reads CASSRGQNTEAFF. For the CDR3, the DNA is TGTGCCAGCAGCCGGGGCCAAAACACTGAAGCTTTCTTT.

This clone has just a few counts. The chain joins TRBV10-1 to TRBJ1-2; D may be TRBD1 (5 bases). The CDR3 has 13 residues. Trimming took 2 bases from V and 2 from J, leaving 6 bases between them. CDR1 and CDR2 (germline): WNHNN, SYGVQD (reference sequence). CDR3 sequence reads: CASSERGNYGYTF. The DNA of the CDR3 is TGCGCCAGCAGTGAGAGGGGAAACTATGGCTACACCTTC.

This clone has a single count. This rearrangement joins TRBV6-2 or TRBV6-3 to TRBJ2-7; 12 bases match TRBD2. V trimming: 5 bases; J trimming: 6 bases; junction bases outside the gene matches: 5. Germline CDR1 MNHEY, CDR2 SVGEGT. The CDR3 has 14 residues. The CDR3 loop reads CASSNGLAGSEQYV. CDR3 bases: TGTGCCAGCAGTAACGGACTAGCGGGATCCGAGCAGTACGTC.

CDR3 loop: CASSLDGTAVDEQFF. Written as DNA, the CDR3 is TGTGCCAGCAGCTTAGATGGGACTGCGGTCGATGAGCAGTTCTTC. This sequence joins TRBV7-9 and TRBJ2-1, with TRBD2 as a possible D gene (6 bases). The CDR3 is made up of 15 amino acids. Germline V gene sequence: CDR1 SEHNR, CDR2 FQNEAQ (reference sequence). Trimming stripped 1 base from V and 8 bases from J, with 15 bases between.

The J gene is TRBJ1-1, the V gene TRBV5-4; TRBD1 matches 7 bases. The V gene's germline CDR1 is SGHNT and CDR2 YYREEE (reference sequence). The J segment lost 5 bases and the V segment lost 3 bases, leaving 10 bases of the junction unmatched. This CDR3 comprises 15 residues. In DNA form, the CDR3 reads TGTGCCAGCAGCTCCCCGGACAGGAGGACTACTGAAGCTTTCTTT. It encodes CASSSPDRRTTEAFF.

V gene TRBV11-2 combines with J gene TRBJ2-1; 7 bases line up with TRBD2. V lost 1 base, J lost 2 bases, and 2 bases stayed unmatched. CDR1 and CDR2 (germline): SGHAT, FQNNGV. The CDR3 is made up of 15 amino acids. The CDR3 spells CASSLVLAAYNEQFF. The CDR3, as DNA: TGTGCCAGCAGCTTAGTCCTAGCGGCCTACAATGAGCAGTTCTTC. The variable domain in full, with the rest retrieved from reference TRBV11-2 and TRBJ2-1, is EAGVAQSPRYKIIEKRQSVAFWCNPISGHATLYWYQQILGQGPKLLIQFQNNGVVDDSQLPKDRFSAERLKGVDSTLKIQPAKLEDSAVYLCASSLVLAAYNEQFFGPGTRLTVL.

J is TRBJ1-2 and V is TRBV10-1; no reliable D call. The germline V gene has CDR1 WNHNN and CDR2 SYGVQD (reference sequence). The V and J ends lost 8 bases and 7 bases respectively, with 11 bases between them. The CDR3 runs 11 residues. CDR3 residues: CASPNLTGYTF. The CDR3, as DNA: TGCGCCAGCCCGAACTTAACTGGCTACACCTTC.

This chain uses TRBV12-3 or TRBV12-4 with TRBJ1-1, with TRBD1 as a possible D gene (5 bases). The V end was cut by 3 bases, the J end by 7 bases, with 12 bases between. This CDR3 has 13 residues. DNA of the CDR3: TGTGCCAGCAGTTTTCAGAGAAGGGGTGAAGCTTTCTTT. Protein sequence: CASSFQRRGEAFF.